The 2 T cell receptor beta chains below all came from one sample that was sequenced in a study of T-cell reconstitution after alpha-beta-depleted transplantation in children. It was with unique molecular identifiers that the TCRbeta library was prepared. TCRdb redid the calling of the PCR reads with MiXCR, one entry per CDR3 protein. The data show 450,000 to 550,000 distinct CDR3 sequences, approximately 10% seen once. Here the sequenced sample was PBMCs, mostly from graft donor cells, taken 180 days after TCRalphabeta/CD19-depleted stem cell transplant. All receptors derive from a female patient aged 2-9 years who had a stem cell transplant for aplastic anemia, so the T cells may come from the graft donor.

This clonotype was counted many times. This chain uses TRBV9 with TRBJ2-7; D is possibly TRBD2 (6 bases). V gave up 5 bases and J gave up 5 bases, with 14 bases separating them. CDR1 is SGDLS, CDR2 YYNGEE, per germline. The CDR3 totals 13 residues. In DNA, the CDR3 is TGTGCCAGCAGTGCGGGACCCCAACACGAGCAGTACTTC. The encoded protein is CASSAGPQHEQYF.

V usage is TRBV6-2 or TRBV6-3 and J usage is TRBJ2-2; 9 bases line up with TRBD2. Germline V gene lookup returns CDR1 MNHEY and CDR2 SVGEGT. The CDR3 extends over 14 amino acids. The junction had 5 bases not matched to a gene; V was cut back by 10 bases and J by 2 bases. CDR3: CATTSGLNTGELFF. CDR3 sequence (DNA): TGTGCCACCACTAGCGGGCTTAACACCGGGGAGCTGTTTTTT.